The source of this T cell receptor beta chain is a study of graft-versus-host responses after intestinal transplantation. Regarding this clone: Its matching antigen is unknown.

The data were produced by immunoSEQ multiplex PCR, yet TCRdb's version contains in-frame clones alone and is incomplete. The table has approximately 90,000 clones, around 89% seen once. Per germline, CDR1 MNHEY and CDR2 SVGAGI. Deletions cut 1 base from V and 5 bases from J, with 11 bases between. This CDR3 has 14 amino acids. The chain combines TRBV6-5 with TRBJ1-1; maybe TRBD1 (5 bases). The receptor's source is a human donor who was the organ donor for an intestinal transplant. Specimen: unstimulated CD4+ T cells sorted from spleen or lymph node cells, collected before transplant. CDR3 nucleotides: TGTGCCAGCAGTTACTTGGGGGGGGGAACTGAAGCTTTCTTT. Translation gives CASSYLGGGTEAFF.